This section outlines one TCR beta chain sequence together with its context. The data were taken from a study of blood T cell repertoires in COVID-19. Study as a whole: Donors in the United States, Italy and Spain gave samples during acute or convalescent COVID-19. The cDNA or gDNA used as material had been derived from T cells, B-cell-depleted T cells, or PBMCs.

In the authors' methods: Reference gene primer amplification yielded estimated nucleated cell counts. Only in-frame clones appear in the TCRdb table, and some are missing; sequencing was by immunoSEQ multiplex PCR. V and J calls and clone size are given by that table; D and trimming were obtained from the DNA. Here the sample spans roughly 82,000 clones, roughly 86% being singletons. The CDR3 totals 14 residues. Germline CDR1 and CDR2: MNHNY and SVGAGI (reference sequence). Unmatched junction bases numbered 3, after V lost 2 bases and J lost 2 bases. The chain carries TRBV6-6 and TRBJ2-7, with 7 bases that match TRBD1. Sequenced: peripheral blood. The clonotype comes from a man aged 55 to 69 with acute or convalescent COVID-19. CDR3 DNA: TGTGCCAGCAGTTACGGGACAGCCACCTACGAGCAGTACTTC. Translating it yields CASSYGTATYEQYF.